The text below deals with one T cell receptor (beta chain). The CDR3 spans 14 residues. Per the germline V gene, CDR1 is MGHRA and CDR2 is YSYEKL. The V and J ends lost 7 bases and 3 bases respectively, with 14 bases between them. This record belongs to a study of blood T cell repertoires in COVID-19. Background on the study: Sample material is recorded as cDNA or gDNA derived from T cells, B-cell-depleted T cells, or PBMCs.

Repertoires were generated with immunoSEQ multiplex PCR, while TCRdb's copy carries only in-frame clones and drops some. Counted here are approximately 110,000 clones, less than 75% occurring once; the ten biggest clones make up around 0.9%. This rearrangement joins TRBV4-1 to TRBJ2-3; D might be TRBD2 (5 bases). Sample: peripheral blood. The receptor comes from a human donor with acute or convalescent COVID-19. The donor label of this sample is uncertain. The CDR3 coding sequence is TGCGCCAGCACCCTCCGAGCGGCAACAGATACGCAGTATTTT. Translated, it gives CASTLRAATDTQYF.